This TCR beta chain is from a study of human T cells and chemical hapten exposure. Across the study: Donors were sensitized with 2% DPC on the upper inner arm. Upper back patch tests used 0.01% DPC, scored after 6 days. Patients, predominantly female, presented with alopecia areata, totalis or universalis.

Time point defined: patch test 1, 2 weeks after DPC sensitization. Described treatment: therapeutic diphenylcyclopropenone sensitization with weekly scalp DPC. TCRdb processed the RACE reads anew with MiXCR; each CDR3 protein has one entry. There are some 340,000 distinct CDR3 sequences in the sample; about 7% occur only once, and roughly 8% lies in the top ten. The CDR3 spans 13 residues. Between the trimmed V and J ends, which lost 0 bases and 8 bases, there was a span of 10 bases. The chain combines TRBV12-3 or TRBV12-4 with TRBJ1-2; D ambiguous. The clonotype comes from a woman aged 18-29 years with alopecia areata. Some clones in this sample may be carry-over from other donors' samples. This material consisted of whole blood, taken in connection with sensitization to the hapten diphenylcyclopropenone (DPC). CDR3 nucleotide sequence: TGTGCCAGCAGTTTAGCAAGTTCGTACGGCTACACCTTC. Its protein is CASSLASSYGYTF.